A selection of T cell receptor beta chains follows, all from one sample in a study of low-dose radiotherapy and immunotherapy resistance in tumors. TCRdb reprocessed the reads via MiXCR and lists one record per CDR3 protein. Of tens of thousands of distinct CDR3 sequences detected, less than 25% appear once; the ten largest clones hold 8% to 10%. The starting material was PBMCs, obtained after low-dose radiotherapy plus immunotherapy. Source of these receptors: a female donor with ovarian cancer. Both conserved end residues are part of each CDR3. Fields, in order: CDR3 protein, CDR3 DNA, J gene, D gene, V gene, clone size. The D gene is left open where the match is weak. Only part of the rows carry a size: once, few, many, or a class if the clone is expanded.

CDR3 protein: CASSGGAPLNEQFF
CDR3 DNA: TGCGCCAGCAGCGGGGGGGCTCCTCTCAATGAGCAGTTCTTC
J gene: TRBJ2-1
D gene: TRBD2
V gene: TRBV10-1
clone size: many

CDR3 protein: CASSSYNSPLHF
CDR3 DNA: TGTGCCAGTAGCTCCTATAATTCACCCCTCCACTTT
J gene: TRBJ1-6
D gene: -
V gene: TRBV27
clone size: many

CDR3 protein: CASSQVVVTRNSYEQYF
CDR3 DNA: TGTGCCAGCAGCCAAGTGGTGGTGACGCGGAACTCCTACGAGCAGTACTTC
J gene: TRBJ2-7
D gene: -
V gene: TRBV3-1
clone size: many

CDR3 protein: CSADRGLGDEQYF
CDR3 DNA: TGCAGTGCTGATAGGGGGCTGGGGGACGAGCAGTACTTC
J gene: TRBJ2-7
D gene: TRBD1
V gene: TRBV20-1
clone size: many

CDR3 protein: CATSEGSNSNQPQHF
CDR3 DNA: TGTGCCACCAGTGAGGGCAGCAATAGCAATCAGCCCCAGCATTTT
J gene: TRBJ1-5
D gene: -
V gene: TRBV24-1
clone size: many

CDR3 protein: CASSLPGEYNEQFF
CDR3 DNA: TGTGCCAGCAGCTTGCCCGGGGAGTACAATGAGCAGTTCTTC
J gene: TRBJ2-1
D gene: -
V gene: TRBV5-4
clone size: many

CDR3 protein: CASSPSFGGNSPLHF
CDR3 DNA: TGTGCCAGCAGTCCCTCTTTCGGCGGGAATTCACCCCTCCACTTT
J gene: TRBJ1-6
D gene: -
V gene: TRBV6-6
clone size: many

CDR3 protein: CASSASGMEQYF
CDR3 DNA: TGTGCCAGCAGCGCTAGTGGGATGGAGCAGTACTTC
J gene: TRBJ2-7
D gene: -
V gene: TRBV7-3
clone size: many

CDR3 protein: CASSSSGDKNTEAFF
CDR3 DNA: TGCGCCAGCAGCTCCTCAGGGGACAAAAACACTGAAGCTTTCTTT
J gene: TRBJ1-1
D gene: -
V gene: TRBV5-1
clone size: many

CDR3 protein: CSVNLGGNTEAFF
CDR3 DNA: TGCAGCGTGAACCTTGGAGGGAACACTGAAGCTTTCTTT
J gene: TRBJ1-1
D gene: -
V gene: TRBV29-1
clone size: -

CDR3 protein: CASSLSTPTSGGQDPRETQYF
CDR3 DNA: TGTGCCAGCAGTTTATCCACACCGACTAGCGGGGGCCAAGACCCCCGGGAGACCCAGTACTTC
J gene: TRBJ2-5
D gene: TRBD2
V gene: TRBV27
clone size: many

CDR3 protein: CASSVDLNRGGYTF
CDR3 DNA: TGTGCCAGCAGCGTAGACTTGAACAGGGGCGGCTACACCTTC
J gene: TRBJ1-2
D gene: TRBD1
V gene: TRBV9
clone size: many

CDR3 protein: CASSLSRTGNRDTQYF
CDR3 DNA: TGTGCCAGCAGCTTGTCGAGGACAGGCAACAGAGATACGCAGTATTTT
J gene: TRBJ2-3
D gene: TRBD1
V gene: TRBV5-5
clone size: once

CDR3 protein: CASSQDGTSAYNEQFF
CDR3 DNA: TGTGCCAGCAGCCAGGACGGGACTAGCGCCTACAATGAGCAGTTCTTC
J gene: TRBJ2-1
D gene: TRBD2
V gene: TRBV4-2
clone size: many

CDR3 protein: CAWDYIGNTEAFF
CDR3 DNA: TGTGCCTGGGACTATATTGGGAACACTGAAGCTTTCTTT
J gene: TRBJ1-1
D gene: -
V gene: TRBV30
clone size: many